The table lists the clone carrying this TCR beta chain with a few counts. Its antigen is not identified. Unique molecular identifiers were built into the TCRbeta library. TCRdb re-derived calls from the PCR reads in MiXCR, one entry per CDR3 protein. The table has about 590,000 distinct CDR3 sequences, 10% to 15% seen once; the top ten hold over 2%. This specimen comes from a study of T-cell reconstitution after alpha-beta-depleted transplantation in children. V lost 6 bases and J lost 3; bases outside the gene matches: 13. Germline CDR1 reads MDHEN; CDR2 reads SYDVKM. The CDR3 spans 16 residues. Overall study findings and caveats: It was reported that alpha-beta T cells came from several hundred expanded graft clones (about two months after transplant). The origin of high day-60 TCRbeta diversity in some patients lay in surviving recipient T cells and thymic progenitors. At the one-year point after transplant, T-cell counts and TCRbeta diversity were found to come mostly from T cells that had been newly produced.

The receptor comes from a male patient younger than 18 who had a stem cell transplant for acute myeloid leukemia, so the T cells may come from the graft donor. The sample in question was PBMCs, mostly from graft donor cells, obtained 360 days after TCRalphabeta/CD19-depleted stem cell transplant. The V gene is TRBV28, the J gene TRBJ2-7; TRBD2 matches 8 bases. CDR3 DNA: TGTGCCAGCAGCACCCTCGGGAGGGGGGCTCACTACGAGCAGTACTTC. As protein: CASSTLGRGAHYEQYF.